This is a list of T cell receptor beta chains from one sample in a study of cytomegalovirus exposure and HLA in healthy donors. Repertoires were generated with immunoSEQ multiplex PCR, while TCRdb's copy carries only in-frame clones and drops some. The sample has over 130,000 clones; approximately 80% are singletons. Sequenced material: PBMCs. The receptor set was obtained from a man between 25 and 39 years old in good health and CMV-seropositive. Both conserved end residues are part of each CDR3. The D gene is left open where the match is weak. Size values are once, few and many counts, or a class for expanded clones, and some rows have none.

CDR3aa: CASSLAGTDNQPQHF
CDR3nt: TGTGCCAGCAGCTTGGCCGGAACAGACAATCAGCCCCAGCATTTT
abundance: NA
v_gene: TRBV5-4
j_gene: TRBJ1-5
d_gene: NA

CDR3aa: CASSLLIAPQYF
CDR3nt: TGTGCCAGCAGCTTACTAATTGCCCCCCAGTACTTC
abundance: NA
v_gene: TRBV5-4
j_gene: TRBJ2-5
d_gene: NA

CDR3aa: CSVEYLLAGGFYNEQLF
CDR3nt: TGCAGCGTTGAATATCTCCTAGCGGGGGGTTTTTACAATGAGCAGCTCTTC
abundance: NA
v_gene: TRBV29-1
j_gene: TRBJ2-1
d_gene: TRBD2

CDR3aa: CASTRNDVRSNEQFF
CDR3nt: TGTGCCAGCACCCGAAATGATGTTAGATCCAATGAGCAGTTCTTC
abundance: once
v_gene: TRBV6-1
j_gene: TRBJ2-1
d_gene: NA

CDR3aa: CASTAGWGPGPQHF
CDR3nt: TGTGCCAGCACGGCAGGGTGGGGGCCGGGGCCCCAGCATTTT
abundance: NA
v_gene: TRBV2
j_gene: TRBJ1-5
d_gene: NA

CDR3aa: CASSPGTLNAEAFF
CDR3nt: TGTGCCAGCAGCCCCGGGACACTAAACGCTGAAGCTTTCTTT
abundance: NA
v_gene: TRBV6-5
j_gene: TRBJ1-1
d_gene: NA

CDR3aa: CASSFSSGTGIHNEQFF
CDR3nt: TGTGCCAGCAGTTTTTCCTCCGGGACAGGGATCCACAATGAGCAGTTCTTC
abundance: once
v_gene: TRBV27
j_gene: TRBJ2-1
d_gene: TRBD1

CDR3aa: CASAPQGPSSYEQYF
CDR3nt: TGTGCCAGCGCCCCACAGGGGCCGAGCTCCTACGAGCAGTACTTC
abundance: NA
v_gene: TRBV2
j_gene: TRBJ2-7
d_gene: TRBD1

CDR3aa: CASSAPRQVSYEQYF
CDR3nt: TGTGCCAGCAGTGCCCCTCGACAGGTATCCTACGAGCAGTACTTC
abundance: NA
v_gene: TRBV6-5
j_gene: TRBJ2-7
d_gene: NA

CDR3aa: CSSSPRDRVTVYF
CDR3nt: TGTTCCAGCAGCCCCAGGGACAGGGTGACGGTATACTTC
abundance: few
v_gene: TRBV7-9
j_gene: TRBJ2-7
d_gene: TRBD1

CDR3aa: CASSFGRDREQFF
CDR3nt: TGTGCCAGCAGCTTTGGTAGAGATCGTGAGCAGTTCTTC
abundance: NA
v_gene: TRBV7-2
j_gene: TRBJ2-1
d_gene: NA

CDR3aa: CASTSSGTGAFTETQYF
CDR3nt: TGTGCCAGTACCTCTTCAGGGACAGGGGCGTTCACAGAGACCCAGTACTTC
abundance: NA
v_gene: TRBV19
j_gene: TRBJ2-5
d_gene: TRBD1

CDR3aa: CASSLRTEGSQETQYF
CDR3nt: TGTGCCAGCAGCCTCAGGACAGAGGGGAGCCAAGAGACCCAGTACTTC
abundance: NA
v_gene: TRBV5-6
j_gene: TRBJ2-5
d_gene: NA

CDR3aa: CASSSRHPDSYEQYF
CDR3nt: TGCGCCAGCAGCTCGAGACACCCGGACTCCTACGAGCAGTACTTC
abundance: once
v_gene: TRBV5-1
j_gene: TRBJ2-7
d_gene: NA

CDR3aa: CATREGYTIYF
CDR3nt: TGTGCCACCCGGGAAGGATACACCATATATTTT
abundance: NA
v_gene: TRBV19
j_gene: TRBJ1-3
d_gene: NA

CDR3aa: CASSYRRGRGTEAFF
CDR3nt: TGTGCCAGCAGCTACCGCAGGGGGCGCGGCACTGAAGCTTTCTTT
abundance: NA
v_gene: TRBV6-5
j_gene: TRBJ1-1
d_gene: TRBD1

CDR3aa: CASSSDAYEQYF
CDR3nt: TGTGCCAGTAGTAGCGATGCCTACGAGCAGTACTTC
abundance: NA
v_gene: TRBV19
j_gene: TRBJ2-7
d_gene: NA

CDR3aa: CASSVIDAPGNTEAFF
CDR3nt: TGTGCCAGCAGCGTAATTGACGCCCCGGGGAACACTGAAGCTTTCTTT
abundance: NA
v_gene: TRBV9
j_gene: TRBJ1-1
d_gene: NA

CDR3aa: CASSGTSGSSSYEQYF
CDR3nt: TGCGCCAGCAGCGGGACTAGCGGGTCGAGCTCCTACGAGCAGTACTTC
abundance: NA
v_gene: TRBV5-1
j_gene: TRBJ2-7
d_gene: TRBD2

CDR3aa: CASSPGQGLPQYF
CDR3nt: TGTGCCAGCAGCCCGGGACAGGGGCTCCCGCAGTATTTT
abundance: NA
v_gene: TRBV2
j_gene: TRBJ2-3
d_gene: TRBD1

CDR3aa: CASSQGQAPYEQYF
CDR3nt: TGCGCCAGCAGCCAGGGACAGGCCCCCTACGAGCAGTACTTC
abundance: few
v_gene: TRBV4-1
j_gene: TRBJ2-7
d_gene: TRBD1